This T cell receptor (beta chain) was sequenced for a study of blood T cells in healthy people across ages. Study-wide results and limits: Older individuals had lower TCR beta diversity per million T cells (the decline was roughly linear). Higher diversity and more naive CD4+ cells were features of long-lived donors, compared to aged donors.

About this clonotype itself: Its antigen is not known.

Sample-barcoded 5' priming and a J-beta primer mix drove a second PCR of roughly 6 to 12 cycles. TCRdb reanalysed the 5' RACE reads using MiXCR and keeps one entry per CDR3 protein. The sample has 850,000 or so distinct CDR3 sequences, 29% seen once; the top ten hold around 15%. Sample donors were healthy Caucasian individuals that came from Russia, aged about 6 to 95. Peripheral blood samples of around 9.8 milliliters were drawn from each donor. This CDR3 contains 9 residues. The germline gives CDR1 GTSNPN, CDR2 SVGIG (reference sequence). V dropped 8 bases and J dropped 2 bases, with 3 bases sitting between them.

This chain joins TRBV30 and TRBJ2-5; no definite D call. This receptor was identified in a woman of 80 years or more in good health. The sample was blood. CDR3 amino acids: CAGQETQYF. In nucleotides, the CDR3 is TGTGCCGGTCAAGAGACCCAGTACTTC.